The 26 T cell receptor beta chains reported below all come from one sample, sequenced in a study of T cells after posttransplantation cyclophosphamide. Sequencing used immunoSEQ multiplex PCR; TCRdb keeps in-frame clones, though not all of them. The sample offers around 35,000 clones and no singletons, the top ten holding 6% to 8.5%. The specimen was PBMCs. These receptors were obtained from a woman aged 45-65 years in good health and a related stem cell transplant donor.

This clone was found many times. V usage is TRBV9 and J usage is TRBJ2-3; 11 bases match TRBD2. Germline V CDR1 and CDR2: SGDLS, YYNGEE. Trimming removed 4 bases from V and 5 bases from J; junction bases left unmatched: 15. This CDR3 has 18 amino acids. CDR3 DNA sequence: TGTGCCAGCAGCTCCCCTCCTCGACTAGCGGGGATGGTAGATACGCAGTATTTT. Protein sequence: CASSSPPRLAGMVDTQYF.

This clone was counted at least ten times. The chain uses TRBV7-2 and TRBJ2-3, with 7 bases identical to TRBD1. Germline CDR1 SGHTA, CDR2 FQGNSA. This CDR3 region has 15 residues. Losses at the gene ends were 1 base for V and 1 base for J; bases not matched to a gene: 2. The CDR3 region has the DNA TGTGCCAGCAGCTTAGGACAGGGAGGCACAGATACGCAGTATTTT. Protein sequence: CASSLGQGGTDTQYF.

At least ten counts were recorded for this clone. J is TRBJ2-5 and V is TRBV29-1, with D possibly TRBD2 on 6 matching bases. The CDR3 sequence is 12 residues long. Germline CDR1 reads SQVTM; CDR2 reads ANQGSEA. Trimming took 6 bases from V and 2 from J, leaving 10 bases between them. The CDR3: CSVIAEQETQYF. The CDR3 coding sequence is TGCAGCGTGATAGCGGAGCAAGAGACCCAGTACTTC.

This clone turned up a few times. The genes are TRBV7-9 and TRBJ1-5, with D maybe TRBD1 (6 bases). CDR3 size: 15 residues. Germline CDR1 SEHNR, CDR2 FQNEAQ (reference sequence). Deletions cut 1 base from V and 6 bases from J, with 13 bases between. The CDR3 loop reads CASSLGGHPVQPQHF. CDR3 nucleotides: TGTGCCAGCAGCTTAGGGGGGCACCCGGTTCAGCCCCAGCATTTT.

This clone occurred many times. The CDR3 nucleotides read TGCAGCGTTGAAGCACCCAAGGGGAGAGGCCTGACTTTC. Encoded protein: CSVEAPKGRGLTF. This rearrangement joins TRBV29-1 to TRBJ2-6; D is perhaps TRBD1 or TRBD2 (5 bases each). V gave up 1 base and J gave up 15 bases, with 16 bases separating them. This CDR3 has 13 residues. Germline CDR1 SQVTM, CDR2 ANQGSEA.

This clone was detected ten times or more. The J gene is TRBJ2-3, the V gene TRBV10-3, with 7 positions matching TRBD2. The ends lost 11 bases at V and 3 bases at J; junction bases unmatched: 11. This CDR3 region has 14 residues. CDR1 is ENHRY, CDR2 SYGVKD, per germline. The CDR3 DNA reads TGTGCCGTCAACGGACTAGGTGAAACAGATACGCAGTATTTT. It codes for CAVNGLGETDTQYF.

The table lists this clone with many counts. Here the CDR3 DNA reads TGTGCCAGCAAAGGGGGGGGATCAACTAATGAAAAACTGTTTTTT. This translates into CASKGGGSTNEKLFF. This rearrangement joins TRBV2 to TRBJ1-4, with D tentatively TRBD1 (6 bases). V dropped 7 bases and J dropped 0 bases, with 12 bases sitting between them. This CDR3 comprises 15 residues. Germline-derived CDR1 and CDR2 are SNHLY and FYNNEI.

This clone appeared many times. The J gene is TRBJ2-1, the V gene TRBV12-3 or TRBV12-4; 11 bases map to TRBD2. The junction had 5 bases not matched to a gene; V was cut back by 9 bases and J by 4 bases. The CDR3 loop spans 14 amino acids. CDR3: CASSTSGMYNEQFF. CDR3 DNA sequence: TGTGCCAGTTCGACTAGCGGGATGTACAATGAGCAGTTCTTC.

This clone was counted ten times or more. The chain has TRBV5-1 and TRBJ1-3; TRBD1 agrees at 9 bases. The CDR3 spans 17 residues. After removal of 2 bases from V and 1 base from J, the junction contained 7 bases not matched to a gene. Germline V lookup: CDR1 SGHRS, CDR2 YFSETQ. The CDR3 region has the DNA TGCGCCAGCAGCTTTACAGGGGGCCCAGCTTCTGGAAACACCATATATTTT. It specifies CASSFTGGPASGNTIYF.

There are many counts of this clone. The CDR3 DNA reads as TGCGCCAGCAGCTTGGGGACAGGCTCCCGGGGCTACACCTTC. As protein: CASSLGTGSRGYTF. V and J are TRBV5-1 and TRBJ1-2; 7 positions match TRBD1. J gave up 8 bases and V 0 bases, and 7 bases lay outside the gene matches. The germline gives CDR1 SGHRS, CDR2 YFSETQ. This CDR3 has 14 amino acids. The whole variable domain, filled in from reference TRBV5-1 and TRBJ1-2, reads KAGVTQTPRYLIKTRGQQVTLSCSPISGHRSVSWYQQTPGQGLQFLFEYFSETQRNKGNFPGRFSGRQFSNSRSEMNVSTLELGDSALYLCASSLGTGSRGYTFGSGTRLTVV.

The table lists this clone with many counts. CDR3 bases: TGTGCCAGCAGTGGGACTAGCGGGAGTGAGACCCAGTACTTC. This gives the protein CASSGTSGSETQYF. The chain joins TRBV2 to TRBJ2-5; 13 bases match TRBD2. J was trimmed by 5 bases and V by 4 bases; bases with no gene match: 1. This CDR3 comprises 14 residues. The V gene's germline CDR1 is SNHLY and CDR2 FYNNEI.

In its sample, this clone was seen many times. The CDR3 bases are TGTGCCATCAGTGAGATGACGGGGCAAGAGACCCAGTACTTC. Its protein is CAISEMTGQETQYF. This chain links TRBV10-3 with TRBJ2-5, with D possibly matching TRBD2 (5 bases). Deletions cut 2 bases from V and 2 bases from J, with 9 bases between. This CDR3 has 14 residues. Per germline, CDR1 ENHRY and CDR2 SYGVKD.

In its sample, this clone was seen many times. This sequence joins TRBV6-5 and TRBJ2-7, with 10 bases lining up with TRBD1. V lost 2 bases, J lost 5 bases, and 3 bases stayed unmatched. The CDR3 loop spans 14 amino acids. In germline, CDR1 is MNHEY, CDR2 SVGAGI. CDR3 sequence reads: CASSYPGQGNEQYF. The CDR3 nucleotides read TGTGCCAGCAGTTACCCGGGACAGGGGAACGAGCAGTACTTC.

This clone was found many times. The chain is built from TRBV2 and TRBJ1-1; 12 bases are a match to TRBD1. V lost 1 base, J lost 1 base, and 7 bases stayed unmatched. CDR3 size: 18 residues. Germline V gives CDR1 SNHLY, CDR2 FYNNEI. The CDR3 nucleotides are TGTGCCAGCAGTGAAGTTTGGGACAGGGGGCGCGGGAACACTGAAGCTTTCTTT. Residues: CASSEVWDRGRGNTEAFF.

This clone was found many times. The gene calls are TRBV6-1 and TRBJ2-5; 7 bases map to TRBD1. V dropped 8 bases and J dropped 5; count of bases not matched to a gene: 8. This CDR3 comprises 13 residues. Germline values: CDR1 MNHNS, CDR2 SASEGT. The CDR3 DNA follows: TGTGCCAGCGAATCACAGGGGCGGGAGACCCAGTACTTC. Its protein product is CASESQGRETQYF.

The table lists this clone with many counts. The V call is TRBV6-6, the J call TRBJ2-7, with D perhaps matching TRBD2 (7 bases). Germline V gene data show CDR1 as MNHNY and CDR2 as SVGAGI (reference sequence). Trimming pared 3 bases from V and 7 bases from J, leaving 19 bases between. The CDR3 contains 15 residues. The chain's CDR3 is CASSYGGGPILEQYF. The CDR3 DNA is TGTGCCAGCAGTTATGGGGGGGGGCCCATCCTGGAGCAGTACTTC.

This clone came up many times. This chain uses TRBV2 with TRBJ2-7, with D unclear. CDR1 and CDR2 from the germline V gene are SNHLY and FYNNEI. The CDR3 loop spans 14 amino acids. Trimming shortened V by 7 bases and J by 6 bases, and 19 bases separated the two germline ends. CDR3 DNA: TGTGCCAGCATTGGTACTACGGATCTTGGCGAGCAGTACTTC. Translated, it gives CASIGTTDLGEQYF. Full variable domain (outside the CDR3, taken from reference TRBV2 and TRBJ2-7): EPEVTQTPSHQVTQMGQEVILRCVPISNHLYFYWYRQILGQKVEFLVSFYNNEISEKSEIFDDQFSVERPDGSNFTLKIRSTKLEDSAMYFCASIGTTDLGEQYFGPGTRLTVT.

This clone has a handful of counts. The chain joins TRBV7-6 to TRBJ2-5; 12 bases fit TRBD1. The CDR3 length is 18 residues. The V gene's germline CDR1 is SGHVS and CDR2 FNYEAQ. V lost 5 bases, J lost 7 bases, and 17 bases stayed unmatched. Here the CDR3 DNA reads TGTGCCAGCAGCCCGACGGCCTCTCGGGACAGGGGGCTGGGGACCCAGTACTTC. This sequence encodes CASSPTASRDRGLGTQYF.

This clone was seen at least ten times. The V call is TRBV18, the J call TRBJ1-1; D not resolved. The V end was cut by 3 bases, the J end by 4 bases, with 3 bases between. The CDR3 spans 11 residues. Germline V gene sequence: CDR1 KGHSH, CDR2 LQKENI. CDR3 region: CASSPSTEAFF. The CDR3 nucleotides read TGTGCCAGCTCACCCTCCACTGAAGCTTTCTTT. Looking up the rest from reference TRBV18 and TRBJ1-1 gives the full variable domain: NAGVMQNPRHLVRRRGQEARLRCSPMKGHSHVYWYRQLPEEGLKFMVYLQKENIIDESGMPKERFSAEFPKEGPSILRIQQVVRGDSAAYFCASSPSTEAFFGQGTRLTVV.

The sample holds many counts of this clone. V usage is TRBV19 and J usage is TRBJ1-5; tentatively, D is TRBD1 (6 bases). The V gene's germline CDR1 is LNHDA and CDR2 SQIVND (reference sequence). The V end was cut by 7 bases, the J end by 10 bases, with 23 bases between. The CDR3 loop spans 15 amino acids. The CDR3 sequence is CASTSPPGQDGPQHF. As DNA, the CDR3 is TGTGCCAGTACGTCGCCGCCGGGACAAGATGGACCCCAGCATTTT.

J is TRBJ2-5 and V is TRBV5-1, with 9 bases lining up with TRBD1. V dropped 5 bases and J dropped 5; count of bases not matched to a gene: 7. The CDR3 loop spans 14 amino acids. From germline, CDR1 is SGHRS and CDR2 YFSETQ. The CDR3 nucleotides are TGCGCCAGCAGAGAACAGGGGGCCTGGGAGACCCAGTACTTC. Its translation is CASREQGAWETQYF.

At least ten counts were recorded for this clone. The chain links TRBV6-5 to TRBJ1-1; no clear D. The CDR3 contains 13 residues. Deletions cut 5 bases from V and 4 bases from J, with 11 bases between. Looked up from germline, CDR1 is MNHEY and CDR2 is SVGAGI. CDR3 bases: TGTGCCAGCAGTGAACAGTACGCCACTGAAGCTTTCTTT. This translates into CASSEQYATEAFF.

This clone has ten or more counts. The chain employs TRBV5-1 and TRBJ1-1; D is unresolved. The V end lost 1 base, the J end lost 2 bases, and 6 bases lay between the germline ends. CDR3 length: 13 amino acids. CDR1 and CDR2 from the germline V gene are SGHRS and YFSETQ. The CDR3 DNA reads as TGCGCCAGCAGCTTGAGCGTAAACACTGAAGCTTTCTTT. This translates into CASSLSVNTEAFF. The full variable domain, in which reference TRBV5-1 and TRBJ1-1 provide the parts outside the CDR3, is KAGVTQTPRYLIKTRGQQVTLSCSPISGHRSVSWYQQTPGQGLQFLFEYFSETQRNKGNFPGRFSGRQFSNSRSEMNVSTLELGDSALYLCASSLSVNTEAFFGQGTRLTVV.

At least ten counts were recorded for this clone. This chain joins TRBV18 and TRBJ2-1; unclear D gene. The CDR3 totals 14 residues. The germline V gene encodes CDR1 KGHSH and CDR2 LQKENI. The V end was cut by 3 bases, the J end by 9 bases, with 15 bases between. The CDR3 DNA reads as TGTGCCAGCTCACCTTACGACACGGTCAGTGAGCAGTTCTTC. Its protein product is CASSPYDTVSEQFF.

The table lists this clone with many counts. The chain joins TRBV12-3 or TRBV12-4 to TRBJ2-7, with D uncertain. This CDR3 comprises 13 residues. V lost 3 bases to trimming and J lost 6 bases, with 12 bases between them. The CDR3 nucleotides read TGTGCCAGCAGTTTGACGCTAGTGGGCGAGCAGTACTTC. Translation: CASSLTLVGEQYF.

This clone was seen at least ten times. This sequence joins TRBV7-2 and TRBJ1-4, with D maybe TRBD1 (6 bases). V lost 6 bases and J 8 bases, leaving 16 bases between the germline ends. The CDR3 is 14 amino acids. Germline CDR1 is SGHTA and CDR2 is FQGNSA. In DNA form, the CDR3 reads TGTGCCAGCAGTCGGGACACTGCTGACGAAAAACTGTTTTTT. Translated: CASSRDTADEKLFF.